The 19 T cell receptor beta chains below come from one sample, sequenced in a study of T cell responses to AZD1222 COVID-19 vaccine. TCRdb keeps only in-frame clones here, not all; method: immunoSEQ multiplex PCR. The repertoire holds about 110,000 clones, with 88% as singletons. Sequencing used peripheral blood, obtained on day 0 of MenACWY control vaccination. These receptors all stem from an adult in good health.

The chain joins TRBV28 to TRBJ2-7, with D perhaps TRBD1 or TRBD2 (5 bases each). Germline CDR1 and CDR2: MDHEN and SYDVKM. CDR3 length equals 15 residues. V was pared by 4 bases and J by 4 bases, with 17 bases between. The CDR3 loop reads CASSWGSFGAYEQYF. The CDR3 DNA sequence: TGTGCCAGCAGTTGGGGCTCCTTCGGGGCATACGAGCAGTACTTC. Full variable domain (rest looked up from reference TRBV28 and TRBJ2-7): DVKVTQSSRYLVKRTGEKVFLECVQDMDHENMFWYRQDPGLGLRLIYFSYDVKMKEKGDIPEGYSVSREKKERFSLILESASTNQTSMYLCASSWGSFGAYEQYFGPGTRLTVT.

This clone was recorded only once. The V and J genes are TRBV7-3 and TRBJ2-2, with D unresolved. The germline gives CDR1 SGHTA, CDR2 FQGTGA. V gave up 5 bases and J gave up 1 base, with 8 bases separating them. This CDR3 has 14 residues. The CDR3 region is CASSTQVNTGELFF. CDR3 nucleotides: TGTGCCAGCAGCACGCAGGTGAACACCGGGGAGCTGTTTTTT.

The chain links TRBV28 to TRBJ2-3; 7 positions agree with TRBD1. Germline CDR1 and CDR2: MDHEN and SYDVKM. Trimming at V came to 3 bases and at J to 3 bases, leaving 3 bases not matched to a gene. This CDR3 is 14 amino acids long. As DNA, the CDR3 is TGTGCCAGCAGTTTCGGACAGGAAACAGATACGCAGTATTTT. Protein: CASSFGQETDTQYF.

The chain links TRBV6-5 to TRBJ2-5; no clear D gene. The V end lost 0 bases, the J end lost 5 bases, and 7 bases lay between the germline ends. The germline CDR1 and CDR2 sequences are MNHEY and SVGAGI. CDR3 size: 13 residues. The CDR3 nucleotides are TGTGCCAGCAGTTACTCCCCTGACGAGACCCAGTACTTC. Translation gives CASSYSPDETQYF.

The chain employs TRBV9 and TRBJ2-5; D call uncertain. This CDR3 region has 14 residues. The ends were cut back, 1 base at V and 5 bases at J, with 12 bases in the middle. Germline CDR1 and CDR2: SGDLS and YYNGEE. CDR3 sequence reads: CASSVSPSGETQYF. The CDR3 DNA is TGTGCCAGCAGCGTAAGCCCATCTGGGGAGACCCAGTACTTC. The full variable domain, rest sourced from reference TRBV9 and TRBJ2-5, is DSGVTQTPKHLITATGQRVTLRCSPRSGDLSVYWYQQSLDQGLQFLIQYYNGEERAKGNILERFSAQQFPDLHSELNLSSLELGDSALYFCASSVSPSGETQYFGPGTRLLVL.

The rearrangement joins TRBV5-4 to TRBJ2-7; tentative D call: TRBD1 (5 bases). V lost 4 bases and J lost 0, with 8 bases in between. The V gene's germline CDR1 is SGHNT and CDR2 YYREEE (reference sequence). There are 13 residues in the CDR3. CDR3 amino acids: CASSLTDSYEQYF. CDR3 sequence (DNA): TGTGCCAGCAGCCTGACAGACTCCTACGAGCAGTACTTC.

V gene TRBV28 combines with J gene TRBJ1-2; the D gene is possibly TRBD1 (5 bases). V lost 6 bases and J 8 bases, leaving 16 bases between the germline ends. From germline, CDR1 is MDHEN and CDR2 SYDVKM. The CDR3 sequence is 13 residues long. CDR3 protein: CASSPTGFGGYTF. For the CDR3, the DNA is TGTGCCAGCAGCCCTACAGGCTTTGGAGGCTACACCTTC.

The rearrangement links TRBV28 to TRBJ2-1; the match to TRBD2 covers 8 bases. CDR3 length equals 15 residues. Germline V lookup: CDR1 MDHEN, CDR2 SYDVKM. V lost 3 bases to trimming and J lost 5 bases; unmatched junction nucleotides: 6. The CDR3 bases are TGTGCCAGCAGTTTTCCAGCGGGAGCGAACAATGAGCAGTTCTTC. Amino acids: CASSFPAGANNEQFF.

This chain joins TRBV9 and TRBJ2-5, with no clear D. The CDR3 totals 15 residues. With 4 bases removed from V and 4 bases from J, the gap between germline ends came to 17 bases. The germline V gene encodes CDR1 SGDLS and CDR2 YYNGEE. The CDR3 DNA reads TGTGCCAGCAGCCCCGGACCCCACCTCCCAGAGACCCAGTACTTC. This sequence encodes CASSPGPHLPETQYF.

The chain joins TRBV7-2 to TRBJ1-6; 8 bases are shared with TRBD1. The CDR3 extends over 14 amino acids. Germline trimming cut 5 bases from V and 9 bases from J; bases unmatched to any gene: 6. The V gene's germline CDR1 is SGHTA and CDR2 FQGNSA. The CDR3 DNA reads TGTGCCAGCAGCCAAAGACAGGGGCGTTCACCCCTCCACTTT. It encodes CASSQRQGRSPLHF.

The CDR3 loop reads CASSSGQGDNSPLHF. In DNA, the CDR3 is TGTGCCAGCAGTTCCGGACAGGGGGATAATTCACCCCTCCACTTT. The chain joins TRBV28 to TRBJ1-6; TRBD1 aligns across 10 bases. From germline, CDR1 is MDHEN and CDR2 SYDVKM. This CDR3 region has 15 residues. J was trimmed by 5 bases and V by 4 bases; bases with no gene match: 2.

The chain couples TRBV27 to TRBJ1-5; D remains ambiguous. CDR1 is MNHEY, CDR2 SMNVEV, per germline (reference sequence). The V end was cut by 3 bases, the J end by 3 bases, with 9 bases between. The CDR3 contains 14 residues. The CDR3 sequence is CASSFGQDNQPQHF. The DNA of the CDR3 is TGTGCCAGCAGTTTCGGGCAGGACAATCAGCCCCAGCATTTT.

For the CDR3, the DNA is TGCGCCAGCAAGGCAGCCCGTTGCACAGATACGCAGTATTTT. This encodes CASKAARCTDTQYF. J is TRBJ2-3 and V is TRBV10-1, with D hard to call. V lost 7 bases to trimming and J lost 1 base, with 12 bases between them. This CDR3 contains 14 residues. Germline V CDR1 and CDR2: WNHNN, SYGVQD (reference sequence).

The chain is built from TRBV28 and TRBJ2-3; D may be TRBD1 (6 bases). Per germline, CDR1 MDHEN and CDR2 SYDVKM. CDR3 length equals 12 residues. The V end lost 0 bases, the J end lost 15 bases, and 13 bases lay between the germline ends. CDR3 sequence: CASSLWKDRRYF. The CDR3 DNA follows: TGTGCCAGCAGTTTATGGAAGGACAGACGATATTTT.

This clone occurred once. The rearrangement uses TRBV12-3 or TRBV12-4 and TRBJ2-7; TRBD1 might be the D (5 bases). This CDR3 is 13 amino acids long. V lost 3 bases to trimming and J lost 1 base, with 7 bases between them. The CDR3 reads CASSLAGSYEQYF. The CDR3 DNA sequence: TGTGCCAGCAGTTTGGCAGGGTCCTACGAGCAGTACTTC.

CDR3 region: CASTPPRGGEGTQYF. In nucleotides, the CDR3 is TGTGCCAGCACCCCCCCCCGGGGGGGGGAAGGGACCCAGTACTTC. The chain recombines TRBV6-5 with TRBJ2-5; 8 bases are shared with TRBD2. There are 15 residues in the CDR3. CDR1 and CDR2 from the germline V gene are MNHEY and SVGAGI. Trimming cost V 7 bases and J 7 bases; bases outside gene matches: 14.

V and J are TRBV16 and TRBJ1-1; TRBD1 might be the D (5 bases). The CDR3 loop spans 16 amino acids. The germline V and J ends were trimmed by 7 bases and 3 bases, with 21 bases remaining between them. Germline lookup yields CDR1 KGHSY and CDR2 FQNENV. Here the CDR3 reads CASTGGWDSLDTEAFF. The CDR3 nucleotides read TGTGCCAGCACCGGAGGGTGGGACTCCCTGGACACTGAAGCTTTCTTT.

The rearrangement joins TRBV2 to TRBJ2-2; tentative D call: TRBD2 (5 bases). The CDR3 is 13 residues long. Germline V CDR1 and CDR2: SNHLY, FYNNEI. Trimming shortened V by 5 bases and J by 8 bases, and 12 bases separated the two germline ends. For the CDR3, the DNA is TGTGCCAGCAGTTGGTTGGGAGAAGGGGAGCTGTTTTTT. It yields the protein CASSWLGEGELFF.

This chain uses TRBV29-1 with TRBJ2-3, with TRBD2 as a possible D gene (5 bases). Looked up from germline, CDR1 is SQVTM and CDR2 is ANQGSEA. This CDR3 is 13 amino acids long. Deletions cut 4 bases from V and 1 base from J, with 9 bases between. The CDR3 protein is CSVGLLGTDTQYF. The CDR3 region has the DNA TGCAGCGTTGGTTTACTAGGCACAGATACGCAGTATTTT.